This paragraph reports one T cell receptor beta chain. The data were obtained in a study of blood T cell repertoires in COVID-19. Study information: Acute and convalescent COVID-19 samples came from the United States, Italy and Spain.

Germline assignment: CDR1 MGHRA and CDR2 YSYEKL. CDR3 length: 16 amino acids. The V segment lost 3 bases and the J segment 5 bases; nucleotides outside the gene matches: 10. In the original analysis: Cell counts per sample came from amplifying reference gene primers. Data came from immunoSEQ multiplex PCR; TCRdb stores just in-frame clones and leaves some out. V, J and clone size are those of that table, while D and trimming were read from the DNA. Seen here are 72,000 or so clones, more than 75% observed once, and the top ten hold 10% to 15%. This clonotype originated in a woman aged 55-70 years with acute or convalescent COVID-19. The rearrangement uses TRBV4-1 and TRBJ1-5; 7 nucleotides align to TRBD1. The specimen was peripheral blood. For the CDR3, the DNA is TGCGCCAGCAGCCAGGCCCACGGGACAGTCTATCAGCCCCAGCATTTT. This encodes CASSQAHGTVYQPQHF.